Listed here is a single TCR beta chain. Donors, without exception, were Caucasian adults residing in Nashville, Tennessee. This CDR3 has 13 residues. CDR1 and CDR2 (germline): GTSNPN, SVGIG (reference sequence). Losses at the gene ends were 1 base for V and 2 bases for J; bases not matched to a gene: 2. The data were obtained in a study of shared clonotypes between healthy human individuals. Looking at the study overall: Each donor contributed plates that comprised three CD4 naive, three CD4 memory, two CD8 naive and one CD8 memory.

Each replicate PCR on the sorted subsets used around 200 ng DNA (around 30,000 T cell genomes). The repertoire was sequenced with immunoSEQ multiplex PCR; TCRdb's copy has only in-frame clones and lacks some. This sample has about 700,000 clones, with roughly 70% found just once. This receptor was obtained from a woman aged 25 to 39 in good health. The chain uses TRBV30 and TRBJ2-7; TRBD1 matches 7 bases. The sample was memory CD4+ T cells sorted from blood. Subset: CD45RA-negative fraction. Written as DNA, the CDR3 is TGTGCCTGGAGTGCCGGGACAGCCTACGAGCAGTACTTC. Translated: CAWSAGTAYEQYF.